The 26 T cell receptor beta chains below were found in one sample sequenced in a study of T-cell reconstitution after alpha-beta-depleted transplantation in children. TCRbeta library preparation incorporated unique molecular identifiers. TCRdb reprocessed the PCR reads via MiXCR and lists one record per CDR3 protein. The sample records about 270,000 distinct CDR3 sequences, roughly 9.5% being singletons. This specimen was PBMCs from the stem cell graft donor, taken from the stem cell graft. These receptors were obtained from a human donor who donated a stem cell graft to a child with SCID.

This clonotype was detected many times. This chain uses TRBV5-5 with TRBJ2-7, with D hard to call. Germline CDR1 is SGHKS and CDR2 is YYEKEE (reference sequence). The CDR3 length is 15 residues. V was trimmed by 1 base and J by 3 bases, leaving 14 bases between them. As DNA, the CDR3 is TGTGCCAGCAGCTTGTATGGGCCCGCAAGCTACGAGCAGTACTTC. As protein: CASSLYGPASYEQYF.

The sample holds a few counts of this clonotype. This sequence joins TRBV7-6 and TRBJ1-1; 11 bases align to TRBD1. There are 16 residues in the CDR3. CDR1 is SGHVS and CDR2 is FNYEAQ in the germline V gene. V was clipped by 6 bases and J by 3 bases; unmatched bases: 9. The CDR3 DNA reads TGTGCCAGCAGTCTCGGACAGGGGGCCTCAGACACTGAAGCTTTCTTT. This sequence encodes CASSLGQGASDTEAFF.

This clonotype was seen a few times. This chain uses TRBV5-6 with TRBJ2-7, with a weak D call TRBD2 (5 bases). V was cut by 4 bases and J by 1 base, with 12 bases left in between. Germline loops: CDR1 SGHDT, CDR2 YYEEEE. The CDR3 totals 14 residues. CDR3 sequence reads: CASSPYRGSYEQYF. CDR3 in DNA: TGTGCCAGCAGCCCCTACCGGGGATCCTACGAGCAGTACTTC.

The chain recombines TRBV11-1 with TRBJ2-5; TRBD2 matches at 10 bases. The V gene's germline CDR1 is SGHAT and CDR2 FQDESV (reference sequence). V lost 5 bases to trimming and J lost 5 bases; unmatched junction nucleotides: 11. This CDR3 has 16 residues. CDR3 coding DNA: TGTGCCAGCAGCCCCCGGCTAGCGGGGGCGGGGGAGACCCAGTACTTC. Encoded protein: CASSPRLAGAGETQYF.

This clonotype was counted a few times. The chain carries TRBV12-3 or TRBV12-4 and TRBJ2-5; D gene uncertain. Trimming shortened V by 2 bases and J by 2 bases, and 12 bases separated the two germline ends. The CDR3 totals 15 residues. In nucleotides, the CDR3 is TGTGCCAGCAGTTTATCCTACCAGGCTCAAGAGACCCAGTACTTC. It translates to CASSLSYQAQETQYF.

In its sample, this clonotype was seen a few times. The V gene is TRBV12-3 or TRBV12-4, the J gene TRBJ1-4; perhaps TRBD1 as D (5 bases). Between the trimmed V and J ends, which lost 6 bases and 6 bases, there was a span of 20 bases. This CDR3 comprises 16 residues. For the CDR3, the DNA is TGTGCCAGCAGCAACTTCCGGGACTATCCGTATGAAAAACTGTTTTTT. The encoded protein is CASSNFRDYPYEKLFF.

This chain uses TRBV7-8 with TRBJ1-5; tentative D call: TRBD1 (5 bases). The germline V gene encodes CDR1 SGHVS and CDR2 FQNEAQ. The CDR3 extends over 15 amino acids. V lost 4 bases and J 2 bases, leaving 12 bases between the germline ends. The CDR3 nucleotides read TGTGCCAGCAGCTCACAGGTCGTAGGCAATCAGCCCCAGCATTTT. As protein: CASSSQVVGNQPQHF.

V and J are TRBV12-5 and TRBJ2-1, with D perhaps matching TRBD1 (6 bases). Per the germline V gene, CDR1 is LGHNT and CDR2 is FRNRAP. This CDR3 is 17 amino acids long. V was trimmed by 1 base and J by 4 bases, leaving 17 bases between them. The CDR3 nucleotides are TGTGCTAGTGGTTTGGCTACAGGGTTGATCGAATACAATGAGCAGTTCTTC. Translation gives CASGLATGLIEYNEQFF.

This sequence joins TRBV7-8 and TRBJ1-1, with unresolved D. Trimming pared 2 bases from V and 0 bases from J, leaving 7 bases between. Germline-derived CDR1 and CDR2 are SGHVS and FQNEAQ. The CDR3 loop spans 14 amino acids. Written as DNA, the CDR3 is TGTGCCAGCAGCTTAAAGAGGATGAACACTGAAGCTTTCTTT. Translation gives CASSLKRMNTEAFF. The full variable domain, its missing parts supplied by reference TRBV7-8 and TRBJ1-1, is GAGVSQSPRYKVAKRGQDVALRCDPISGHVSLFWYQQALGQGPEFLTYFQNEAQLDKSGLPSDRFFAERPEGSVSTLKIQRTQQEDSAVYLCASSLKRMNTEAFFGQGTRLTVV.

This clonotype occurred a few times. The CDR3 region has the DNA TGTGCCAGCAGCCCGAATACAGGGCCGGGCACTGAAGCTTTCTTT. Translated: CASSPNTGPGTEAFF. The chain carries TRBV12-3 or TRBV12-4 and TRBJ1-1; possibly TRBD1 for D (6 bases). This CDR3 is 15 amino acids long. The V end was cut by 6 bases, the J end by 4 bases, with 18 bases between.

This clonotype was seen at least ten times. The chain combines TRBV27 with TRBJ2-5, with TRBD2 as a possible D gene (5 bases). Germline loops: CDR1 MNHEY, CDR2 SMNVEV (reference sequence). V lost 2 bases, J lost 4 bases, and 11 bases lay in between. The CDR3 consists of 14 residues. CDR3 in amino acids: CASSLIRGSETQYF. The CDR3 region has the DNA TGTGCCAGCAGTTTAATCCGGGGTTCAGAGACCCAGTACTTC.

This clonotype showed up many times. Written as DNA, the CDR3 is TGCAGTGCTAGATGGACAGATACGCAGTATTTT. This codes for CSARWTDTQYF. The gene calls are TRBV20-1 and TRBJ2-3; no clear D gene. This CDR3 has 11 amino acids. Germline assignment: CDR1 DFQATT and CDR2 SNEGSKA (reference sequence). V was pared by 2 bases and J by 3 bases, with 3 bases between.

The sample holds a few counts of this clonotype. The chain couples TRBV13 to TRBJ1-2; 8 bases agree with TRBD1. There are 13 residues in the CDR3. Germline V gene data show CDR1 as PRHDT and CDR2 as FYEKMQ (reference sequence). V gave up 5 bases and J gave up 7 bases; unmatched junction bases: 6. The CDR3 here is CASSSPGGGGYTF. The CDR3 region has the DNA TGTGCCAGCAGCAGCCCAGGGGGCGGTGGCTACACCTTC.

This clonotype was recorded at least ten times. The rearrangement joins TRBV7-2 to TRBJ2-5; possible D gene TRBD2, 5 bases. The germline V and J ends were trimmed by 2 bases and 4 bases, with 14 bases remaining between them. The CDR3 length is 15 residues. The V gene's germline CDR1 is SGHTA and CDR2 FQGNSA. The CDR3 is CASSLRLPGLETQYF. DNA for the CDR3: TGTGCCAGCAGCTTAAGGTTACCAGGACTAGAGACCCAGTACTTC.

The chain links TRBV2 to TRBJ2-1; TRBD1 matches 7 bases. The CDR3 runs to 14 residues. Germline-derived CDR1 and CDR2 are SNHLY and FYNNEI. Unmatched junction bases numbered 14, after V lost 5 bases and J lost 13 bases. Here the CDR3 DNA reads TGTGCCAGCAGTAACATAGGGGACAGCCCAGACCAGTTCTTC. It codes for CASSNIGDSPDQFF.

The CDR3 nucleotides are TGTGCCAGCAGTTTCAGACTAGGACTAGCCTCTAGGAGCAATGAGCAGTTCTTC. This sequence encodes CASSFRLGLASRSNEQFF. This chain connects TRBV12-3 or TRBV12-4 to TRBJ2-1; 8 bases are a match to TRBD2. V dropped 3 bases and J dropped 6; count of bases not matched to a gene: 16. The CDR3 is made up of 18 amino acids.

This clonotype appeared a few times. V is TRBV12-3 or TRBV12-4 and J is TRBJ2-4; D is perhaps TRBD2 (5 bases). Trimming took 3 bases from V and 0 from J, leaving 6 bases between them. The CDR3 is 14 residues long. CDR3 region: CASSFREAKNIQYF. The CDR3 DNA reads TGTGCCAGCAGTTTTCGGGAAGCCAAAAACATTCAGTACTTC.

This clonotype was seen more than once but under ten times. The chain links TRBV2 to TRBJ2-2, with 14 nucleotides matching TRBD2. Germline loops: CDR1 SNHLY, CDR2 FYNNEI. The CDR3 covers 15 residues. The junction had 3 bases not matched to a gene; V was cut back by 6 bases and J by 6 bases. The CDR3 DNA sequence: TGTGCCAGCAGGGGACTAGCGGGGGTAGCCGGGGAGCTGTTTTTT. Amino acid sequence: CASRGLAGVAGELFF.

This sequence joins TRBV10-3 and TRBJ2-1; weak D call: TRBD1 (5 bases). In germline, CDR1 is ENHRY, CDR2 SYGVKD. Trimming shortened V by 6 bases and J by 6 bases, and 15 bases separated the two germline ends. CDR3 length: 14 amino acids. In nucleotides, the CDR3 is TGTGCCATCAGGGACATCCGGAAGGGCAATGAGCAGTTCTTC. Its protein product is CAIRDIRKGNEQFF.

This clonotype was found a few times. This chain uses TRBV2 with TRBJ2-5; D assignment may be TRBD1 or TRBD2 (7 bases each). Germline V gene data show CDR1 as SNHLY and CDR2 as FYNNEI. The CDR3 loop spans 17 amino acids. V lost 2 bases and J 5 bases, leaving 21 bases between the germline ends. CDR3 bases: TGTGCCAGCAGTGAATCGCAGGGAGGGGGCTTTTGGGAGACCCAGTACTTC. This codes for CASSESQGGGFWETQYF.

In its sample, this clonotype was seen a few times. This rearrangement joins TRBV12-3 or TRBV12-4 to TRBJ2-7; TRBD2 might be the D (5 bases). This CDR3 is 13 amino acids long. The germline V and J ends were trimmed by 7 bases and 5 bases, with 15 bases remaining between them. The CDR3 DNA is TGTGCCAGCAACTCAGGAGGTCGAAACGAGCAGTACTTC. It encodes CASNSGGRNEQYF.

This clonotype has more than one count but fewer than ten. The V call is TRBV13, the J call TRBJ2-5; possibly TRBD2 for D (7 bases). CDR3 length equals 17 residues. Trimming removed 5 bases from V and 4 bases from J, with 23 bases in between. The germline gives CDR1 PRHDT, CDR2 FYEKMQ (reference sequence). The CDR3: CASSPRGAGGQLETQYF. DNA for the CDR3: TGTGCCAGCAGCCCCCGGGGTGCCGGGGGGCAGCTAGAGACCCAGTACTTC.

This clonotype has only a few counts. CDR3 DNA: TGTGCCAGCAGCTTAGCCGGGACTATTGCGAACACTGAAGCTTTCTTT. Protein product: CASSLAGTIANTEAFF. This chain joins TRBV7-2 and TRBJ1-1; TRBD1 is a possible D gene (5 bases). The CDR3 is 16 residues long. Deletions cut 0 bases from V and 1 base from J, with 12 bases between. Germline V gene sequence: CDR1 SGHTA, CDR2 FQGNSA.

This clonotype was found a few times. The chain uses TRBV6-5 and TRBJ2-7; 7 nucleotides agree with TRBD2. The CDR3 runs 15 residues. V lost 2 bases to trimming and J lost 3 bases; unmatched junction nucleotides: 7. CDR1 and CDR2 from the germline V gene are MNHEY and SVGAGI. The CDR3, as DNA: TGTGCCAGCAGTTACGGGCCTAGCGGAGACTACGAGCAGTACTTC. Its translation is CASSYGPSGDYEQYF.

Many counts were recorded for this clonotype. The V call is TRBV20-1, the J call TRBJ2-1, with 7 bases fitting TRBD1. The V segment lost 3 bases and the J segment 5 bases; nucleotides outside the gene matches: 10. This CDR3 contains 15 residues. Germline V CDR1 and CDR2: DFQATT, SNEGSKA (reference sequence). The CDR3 spells CSARNPQGLNNEQFF. The DNA of the CDR3 is TGCAGTGCTAGGAACCCACAGGGGCTCAACAATGAGCAGTTCTTC.

The chain employs TRBV5-1 and TRBJ2-7; 7 bases are shared with TRBD2. J was trimmed by 0 bases and V by 1 base; bases with no gene match: 4. The germline gives CDR1 SGHRS, CDR2 YFSETQ. This CDR3 contains 15 residues. This CDR3 is CASSLWEGSSYEQYF. The CDR3 DNA follows: TGCGCCAGCAGCTTGTGGGAGGGAAGCTCCTACGAGCAGTACTTC.